The clone carrying this T cell receptor beta chain was found a few times. In the same sample, other DNA sequences code for this CDR3. The data originate from a study of radiotherapy plus CTLA-4 blockade in lung cancer. Germline V gene sequence: CDR1 MNHEY, CDR2 SVGAGI. J gave up 0 bases and V 8 bases, and 1 base lay outside the gene matches. The CDR3 loop spans 14 amino acids. Clones were sequenced by immunoSEQ multiplex PCR, and TCRdb holds only the in-frame ones, with some missing. The sample comprises some 87,000 clones, around 81% of which are singletons, and about 14% rests with the top ten. The source was peripheral blood, collected from a patient treated with radiotherapy plus ipilimumab. The rearrangement joins TRBV6-5 to TRBJ1-4, with 9 nucleotides matching TRBD1. The TCR originated in a human donor with non-small cell lung cancer that progressed on radiotherapy plus ipilimumab. Written as DNA, the CDR3 is TGTGCCAGCCGGACAGGGGCAACTAATGAAAAACTGTTTTTT. Translation gives CASRTGATNEKLFF.